One sample yielded the 26 T cell receptor beta chains listed below, sequenced in a study of shared clonotypes between healthy human individuals. CD8 cells classed as naive were CD45RO-negative and positively selected for CCR7, excluding terminally differentiated effector memory CD45RA+ cells. Repertoires were generated with immunoSEQ multiplex PCR, while TCRdb's copy carries only in-frame clones and drops some. This table holds roughly 590,000 clones, nearly 97% found once. Specimen: naive CD8+ T cells sorted from blood. The origin of the receptors is a woman in her twenties or thirties in good health.

A note on this clone: Other DNA sequences in the sample encode the same CDR3. The chain has TRBV6-5 and TRBJ2-1; 9 nucleotides match TRBD1. J gave up 2 bases and V 6 bases, and 5 bases lay outside the gene matches. This CDR3 region has 15 residues. CDR1 is MNHEY and CDR2 is SVGAGI in the germline V gene. As DNA, the CDR3 is TGTGCCAGCAGCCCCGGGACAGGGACCTACAATGAGCAGTTCTTC. It is translated as CASSPGTGTYNEQFF.

This clone was seen a single time. The chain is built from TRBV28 and TRBJ1-1; TRBD1 matches 7 bases. This CDR3 comprises 16 residues. Germline CDR1 reads MDHEN; CDR2 reads SYDVKM. V gave up 2 bases and J gave up 1 base; unmatched junction bases: 7. The CDR3 loop reads CASSLPTRTGNTEAFF. CDR3 nucleotides: TGTGCCAGCAGTTTACCAACTAGGACAGGGAACACTGAAGCTTTCTTT.

This rearrangement joins TRBV7-7 to TRBJ1-5; tentatively, D is TRBD1 (5 bases). CDR3 length equals 16 residues. Trimming cost V 2 bases and J 3 bases, with 14 bases left between them. The germline CDR1 and CDR2 sequences are SSHAT and FNYEAQ (reference sequence). CDR3 sequence (DNA): TGTGCCAGCAGCTTAAATTCACGGGGCATCAATCAGCCCCAGCATTTT. It is translated as CASSLNSRGINQPQHF.

In DNA form, the CDR3 reads TGTGCCAGCAGCCAAGATTTTCCAGGCCCCTACGAGCAGTACTTC. It yields the protein CASSQDFPGPYEQYF. The V call is TRBV14, the J call TRBJ2-7; the D is unclear. Per germline, CDR1 SGHDN and CDR2 FVKESK. This CDR3 has 15 amino acids. The V gene lost 0 bases and the J gene lost 2 bases, with 11 bases spanning the gap.

The CDR3 coding sequence is TGTGCCAGCAGCCCCATGGGCAGGTTGGGAGAAAAACTGTTTTTT. Translating gives CASSPMGRLGEKLFF. The gene calls are TRBV7-8 and TRBJ1-4; D is uncertain. The CDR3 is 15 residues long. CDR1 is SGHVS and CDR2 is FQNEAQ in the germline V gene. V was shortened by 5 bases and J by 8 bases, with 18 bases between the two germline ends.

Comments on this clone: Other DNA sequences in the same sample also yield this CDR3. This chain connects TRBV9 to TRBJ2-7; perhaps D is TRBD1 or TRBD2 (5 bases each). The CDR3 contains 14 residues. Trimming removed 0 bases from V and 2 bases from J, with 9 bases in between. CDR1 SGDLS and CDR2 YYNGEE come from the germline V gene. The CDR3 region has the DNA TGTGCCAGCAGCGTAGGAGGGGATCCCTACGAGCAGTACTTC. Amino acid sequence: CASSVGGDPYEQYF. The full variable domain, completed using reference TRBV9 and TRBJ2-7, is DSGVTQTPKHLITATGQRVTLRCSPRSGDLSVYWYQQSLDQGLQFLIQYYNGEERAKGNILERFSAQQFPDLHSELNLSSLELGDSALYFCASSVGGDPYEQYFGPGTRLTVT.

The chain is built from TRBV2 and TRBJ2-4; no firm D call. Trimming took 5 bases from V and 0 from J, leaving 8 bases between them. The CDR3 length is 14 residues. Germline V CDR1 and CDR2: SNHLY, FYNNEI. The CDR3 protein is CASSSDLAKNIQYF. CDR3 bases: TGTGCCAGCAGTTCGGATTTAGCCAAAAACATTCAGTACTTC.

The rearrangement uses TRBV11-1 and TRBJ2-3; D ambiguous. The CDR3 sequence is 14 residues long. Germline V gene lookup returns CDR1 SGHAT and CDR2 FQDESV (reference sequence). The V end was cut by 6 bases, the J end by 2 bases, with 12 bases between. CDR3 nucleotide sequence: TGTGCCAGCAGTACCTCCTCGGACACAGATACGCAGTATTTT. Amino acids: CASSTSSDTDTQYF.

This sequence joins TRBV28 and TRBJ2-2; D may be TRBD2 (6 bases). Deletions cut 4 bases from V and 4 bases from J, with 10 bases between. Germline V gene data show CDR1 as MDHEN and CDR2 as SYDVKM. The CDR3 sequence is 14 residues long. Here the CDR3 DNA reads TGTGCCAGCAGTTCGCAGGGAGGCACCGGGGAGCTGTTTTTT. Its protein is CASSSQGGTGELFF.

The chain is built from TRBV15 and TRBJ2-5; D is uncertain. Trimming took 0 bases from V and 4 from J, leaving 9 bases between them. The CDR3 spans 14 residues. Per the germline V gene, CDR1 is LNHNV and CDR2 is YYDKDF (reference sequence). CDR3 sequence: CATSRDPSLETQYF. Here the CDR3 DNA reads TGTGCCACCAGCAGAGATCCCAGCTTAGAGACCCAGTACTTC.

This rearrangement joins TRBV9 to TRBJ2-5; perhaps TRBD2 as D (5 bases). TRBJ2-7 matches the DNA end more closely, so the J call is doubtful. Germline CDR1 and CDR2: SGDLS and YYNGEE. The CDR3 runs to 14 residues. The CDR3 loop reads CASSVEGEPYEQYF. The CDR3 bases are TGTGCCAGCAGCGTAGAGGGAGAGCCCTACGAGCAGTACTTC.

The genes are TRBV28 and TRBJ2-7, with TRBD2 identical over 7 bases. The trim removed 3 bases at V and 5 bases at J, leaving 7 bases unmatched. This CDR3 comprises 14 residues. The V gene's germline CDR1 is MDHEN and CDR2 SYDVKM. In DNA, the CDR3 is TGTGCCAGCAGTTTTGTGGGAGGGCCCCACGAGCAGTACTTC. Amino acids: CASSFVGGPHEQYF. Complete variable domain (other parts from reference TRBV28 and TRBJ2-7): DVKVTQSSRYLVKRTGEKVFLECVQDMDHENMFWYRQDPGLGLRLIYFSYDVKMKEKGDIPEGYSVSREKKERFSLILESASTNQTSMYLCASSFVGGPHEQYFGPGTRLTVT.

The rearrangement links TRBV5-6 to TRBJ2-2; D is unclear. CDR1 is SGHDT, CDR2 YYEEEE, per germline. V shed 3 bases and J shed 5 bases, with 11 bases lying between them. This CDR3 comprises 14 residues. CDR3 region: CASSSGWGTGELFF. In nucleotides, the CDR3 is TGTGCCAGCAGCTCAGGCTGGGGTACCGGGGAGCTGTTTTTT. Drawing the rest from reference TRBV5-6 and TRBJ2-2, the complete variable domain is DAGVTQSPTHLIKTRGQQVTLRCSPKSGHDTVSWYQQALGQGPQFIFQYYEEEERQRGNFPDRFSGHQFPNYSSELNVNALLLGDSALYLCASSSGWGTGELFFGEGSRLTVL.

The genes are TRBV2 and TRBJ2-1; 9 positions match TRBD1. Germline CDR1 and CDR2: SNHLY and FYNNEI. The CDR3 contains 15 residues. With 6 bases clipped from V and 5 bases from J, the junction kept 8 bases outside the gene matches. In DNA, the CDR3 is TGTGCCAGCAGGGAGGGACAGGGAAAGAACAATGAGCAGTTCTTC. Amino acids: CASREGQGKNNEQFF.

V usage is TRBV27 and J usage is TRBJ2-7, with 10 bases lining up with TRBD2. J gave up 2 bases and V 3 bases, and 4 bases lay outside the gene matches. The germline V gene has CDR1 MNHEY and CDR2 SMNVEV (reference sequence). The CDR3 consists of 15 residues. DNA for the CDR3: TGTGCCAGCAGTTTCCGGACTAGCGGTACCTACGAGCAGTACTTC. Translation: CASSFRTSGTYEQYF.

The chain employs TRBV7-2 and TRBJ2-5; 9 nucleotides match TRBD1. Germline CDR1 and CDR2: SGHTA and FQGNSA. The trim removed 1 base at V and 6 bases at J, leaving 6 bases unmatched. This CDR3 comprises 15 residues. DNA for the CDR3: TGTGCCAGCAGCTTAGGAGGGGACAGGGCCAAGACCCAGTACTTC. This translates into CASSLGGDRAKTQYF.

The chain carries TRBV27 and TRBJ2-7; TRBD1 agrees at 8 bases. Germline V gene lookup returns CDR1 MNHEY and CDR2 SMNVEV (reference sequence). CDR3 length equals 13 residues. V gave up 6 bases and J gave up 5 bases; unmatched junction bases: 6. The CDR3, as DNA: TGTGCCAGCAGAGCCGGGACAGGAAACGAGCAGTACTTC. Residues: CASRAGTGNEQYF.

The chain employs TRBV4-1 and TRBJ2-4, with D perhaps matching TRBD1 or TRBD2 (5 bases each). Germline V gene data show CDR1 as MGHRA and CDR2 as YSYEKL. The CDR3 contains 16 residues. Trimming shortened V by 0 bases and J by 6 bases, and 15 bases separated the two germline ends. CDR3 residues: CASSQDWGREANIQYF. Written as DNA, the CDR3 is TGCGCCAGCAGCCAAGATTGGGGGAGAGAGGCAAACATTCAGTACTTC.

V and J are TRBV9 and TRBJ2-5; 12 positions match TRBD2. The V segment lost 0 bases and the J segment 5 bases; nucleotides outside the gene matches: 14. The CDR3 covers 19 residues. Germline V gene sequence: CDR1 SGDLS, CDR2 YYNGEE. The CDR3 nucleotides read TGTGCCAGCAGCGTAGGACGAGGACTAGCGGGAATTCTTATTGAGACCCAGTACTTC. This codes for CASSVGRGLAGILIETQYF.

The chain is built from TRBV13 and TRBJ1-1, with TRBD1 as a possible D gene (5 bases). The CDR3 length is 13 residues. Trimming took off 3 bases at V and 7 bases at J, with 12 bases between the two ends. The germline V gene encodes CDR1 PRHDT and CDR2 FYEKMQ (reference sequence). CDR3 sequence reads: CASSFGSGGEAFF. In nucleotides, the CDR3 is TGTGCCAGCAGCTTCGGCTCTGGGGGTGAAGCTTTCTTT.

The chain links TRBV28 to TRBJ2-1; D gene ambiguous. CDR3 size: 18 residues. Germline assignment: CDR1 MDHEN and CDR2 SYDVKM. V was cut by 4 bases and J by 4 bases, with 23 bases left in between. The CDR3 is CASSSPAVQAGRYNEQFF. The CDR3 nucleotides read TGTGCCAGCAGTTCCCCCGCCGTACAAGCCGGGCGGTACAATGAGCAGTTCTTC. Combining the CDR3 with reference TRBV28 and TRBJ2-1 gives the whole variable domain DVKVTQSSRYLVKRTGEKVFLECVQDMDHENMFWYRQDPGLGLRLIYFSYDVKMKEKGDIPEGYSVSREKKERFSLILESASTNQTSMYLCASSSPAVQAGRYNEQFFGPGTRLTVL.

The chain combines TRBV7-6 with TRBJ2-5; 7 bases match TRBD2. The trim removed 0 bases at V and 2 bases at J, leaving 6 bases unmatched. The CDR3 is 16 residues long. Per germline, CDR1 SGHVS and CDR2 FNYEAQ. The CDR3 DNA is TGTGCCAGCAGCTTAGCGGTGGCTAGCGGACAAGAGACCCAGTACTTC. Its protein product is CASSLAVASGQETQYF. Combining the CDR3 with reference TRBV7-6 and TRBJ2-5 gives the whole variable domain GAGVSQSPRYKVTKRGQDVALRCDPISGHVSLYWYRQALGQGPEFLTYFNYEAQQDKSGLPNDRFSAERPEGSISTLTIQRTEQRDSAMYRCASSLAVASGQETQYFGPGTRLLVL.

The chain combines TRBV27 with TRBJ2-2, with 12 nucleotides matching TRBD1. After removal of 8 bases from V and 9 bases from J, the junction contained 7 bases not matched to a gene. The CDR3 runs to 14 residues. Germline V gene lookup returns CDR1 MNHEY and CDR2 SMNVEV (reference sequence). The CDR3 region is CASCPGQGARELFF. The CDR3 region has the DNA TGTGCCAGCTGCCCGGGACAGGGGGCCCGGGAGCTGTTTTTT.

The chain is built from TRBV15 and TRBJ1-2, with D maybe TRBD1 (5 bases). Deletions cut 1 base from V and 4 bases from J, with 28 bases between. Germline-derived CDR1 and CDR2 are LNHNV and YYDKDF (reference sequence). There are 20 residues in the CDR3. CDR3 sequence (DNA): TGTGCCACCAGCAGAGTAAACCGTCCCGGGACGGATTCTTCTGGCTATGGCTACACCTTC. Its protein is CATSRVNRPGTDSSGYGYTF.

The V gene is TRBV12-5, the J gene TRBJ2-7; D may correspond to TRBD1 or TRBD2 (5 bases each). The ends were cut back, 6 bases at V and 3 bases at J, with 18 bases in the middle. This CDR3 is 15 amino acids long. Germline CDR1 LGHNT, CDR2 FRNRAP. Written as DNA, the CDR3 is TGTGCTAGTGGGCCCCCACGAGGGGAGAGCTACGAGCAGTACTTC. Its translation is CASGPPRGESYEQYF. The full variable domain, rest sourced from reference TRBV12-5 and TRBJ2-7, is DARVTQTPRHKVTEMGQEVTMRCQPILGHNTVFWYRQTMMQGLELLAYFRNRAPLDDSGMPKDRFSAEMPDATLATLKIQPSEPRDSAVYFCASGPPRGESYEQYFGPGTRLTVT.

This clone was detected only once. Other DNA sequences from this sample encode an identical CDR3 as well. This chain links TRBV27 with TRBJ2-7, with D tentatively TRBD1 (6 bases). The CDR3 consists of 14 residues. Trimming pared 5 bases from V and 0 bases from J, leaving 11 bases between. Germline V gene sequence: CDR1 MNHEY, CDR2 SMNVEV (reference sequence). CDR3 sequence (DNA): TGTGCCAGCAGTCTTCTGGGGGCCTCCTACGAGCAGTACTTC. This translates into CASSLLGASYEQYF.